The 9 T cell receptor beta chains below all came from one sample that was sequenced in a study of post-analysis software for immune sequencing data. No antigens are known for them. Study-level points and caveats: In patients, TRBV5-6, TRBV5-1 and TRBV20-1 belonged to five TRBV segments found more frequently than in controls.

Unique molecular identifiers were carried by the TCR beta cDNA libraries. MiXCR was run by TCRdb on the PCR reads, yielding one entry per CDR3 protein. The sample holds about 200,000 distinct CDR3 sequences; approximately 29% are singletons and the top ten take about 3.4%. Sequenced material: blood. These receptors were collected from a girl younger than 18 with multiple sclerosis.

This clonotype has only a few counts. V is TRBV11-2 and J is TRBJ1-1; D is ambiguous. The V gene lost 7 bases and the J gene lost 6 bases, with 18 bases spanning the gap. Germline values: CDR1 SGHAT, CDR2 FQNNGV. The CDR3 contains 14 residues. The CDR3 region is CASTPRVVGAEAFF. CDR3 DNA: TGTGCCAGCACCCCTAGGGTAGTCGGCGCTGAAGCTTTCTTT.

The rearrangement uses TRBV29-1 and TRBJ2-5; 10 nucleotides line up with TRBD2. Per germline, CDR1 SQVTM and CDR2 ANQGSEA. This CDR3 is built from 13 residues. J gave up 11 bases and V 8 bases, and 14 bases lay outside the gene matches. The DNA of the CDR3 is TGCAGCATAAGCGGGGGGGGCTACAATGAGCAGTACTTC. Translating gives CSISGGGYNEQYF.

The chain combines TRBV6-1 with TRBJ1-2; 10 bases fit TRBD1. The length of the CDR3 is 14 residues. Germline lookup yields CDR1 MNHNS and CDR2 SASEGT. The V and J ends lost 6 bases and 0 bases, in that order; junction bases with no gene match: 1. This CDR3 is CASRGQGTNYGYTF. DNA for the CDR3: TGTGCCAGCAGGGGACAGGGGACTAACTATGGCTACACCTTC.

This clonotype was recorded at least ten times. V gene TRBV2 combines with J gene TRBJ2-1; D remains unclear. Germline V lookup: CDR1 SNHLY, CDR2 FYNNEI. The CDR3 is 11 amino acids. Trimming removed 3 bases from V and 10 bases from J, with 7 bases in between. CDR3 in amino acids: CASSEASEQFF. The CDR3 region has the DNA TGTGCCAGCAGTGAGGCGTCCGAGCAGTTCTTC.

The chain carries TRBV18 and TRBJ1-1; D gene unclear. Between the trimmed V and J ends, which lost 5 bases and 3 bases, there was a span of 13 bases. This CDR3 spans 14 amino acids. Germline V gives CDR1 KGHSH, CDR2 LQKENI. The CDR3 spells CASSAYGRDTEAFF. The CDR3 coding sequence is TGTGCCAGCTCAGCGTACGGGAGGGACACTGAAGCTTTCTTT.

This clonotype has at least ten counts. The V call is TRBV27, the J call TRBJ2-5, with D hard to call. Trimming took off 6 bases at V and 5 bases at J, with 13 bases between the two ends. Germline values: CDR1 MNHEY, CDR2 SMNVEV (reference sequence). The CDR3 has 13 residues. The CDR3 protein is CASRLRAGETQYF. CDR3 in DNA: TGTGCCAGCAGATTAAGGGCTGGGGAGACCCAGTACTTC.

This clonotype was seen just once. This clone may be a read error of a much larger clone one base away. This sequence joins TRBV5-1 and TRBJ2-1; D could derive from TRBD1 or TRBD2 (5 bases each). V was cut by 5 bases and J by 4 bases, with 16 bases left in between. Germline CDR1 is SGHRS and CDR2 is YFSETQ. The CDR3 loop spans 15 amino acids. The CDR3 here is CASSNEFGGYNEQFF. The CDR3 DNA is TGCGCCAGCAGTAATGAGTTTGGGGGATACAATGAGCAGTTCTTC.

This clonotype has more than one count but fewer than ten. The chain links TRBV29-1 to TRBJ2-7, with a tentative D call TRBD1 (7 bases). V was trimmed by 6 bases and J by 2 bases, leaving 14 bases between them. The CDR3 extends over 13 amino acids. Germline CDR1 SQVTM, CDR2 ANQGSEA. CDR3 region: CSVGGTDPYEQYF. CDR3 in DNA: TGCAGCGTCGGCGGGACAGACCCCTACGAGCAGTACTTC.

This clonotype was seen ten or more times. The chain recombines TRBV7-8 with TRBJ1-4, with 7 bases identical to TRBD1. Germline V gene lookup returns CDR1 SGHVS and CDR2 FQNEAQ. The CDR3 runs to 14 residues. V shed 4 bases and J 2 bases; nucleotides not matched to a gene: 1. The CDR3 loop reads CASSSRGTNEKLFF. Here the CDR3 DNA reads TGTGCCAGCAGCTCCAGGGGGACTAATGAAAAACTGTTTTTT.